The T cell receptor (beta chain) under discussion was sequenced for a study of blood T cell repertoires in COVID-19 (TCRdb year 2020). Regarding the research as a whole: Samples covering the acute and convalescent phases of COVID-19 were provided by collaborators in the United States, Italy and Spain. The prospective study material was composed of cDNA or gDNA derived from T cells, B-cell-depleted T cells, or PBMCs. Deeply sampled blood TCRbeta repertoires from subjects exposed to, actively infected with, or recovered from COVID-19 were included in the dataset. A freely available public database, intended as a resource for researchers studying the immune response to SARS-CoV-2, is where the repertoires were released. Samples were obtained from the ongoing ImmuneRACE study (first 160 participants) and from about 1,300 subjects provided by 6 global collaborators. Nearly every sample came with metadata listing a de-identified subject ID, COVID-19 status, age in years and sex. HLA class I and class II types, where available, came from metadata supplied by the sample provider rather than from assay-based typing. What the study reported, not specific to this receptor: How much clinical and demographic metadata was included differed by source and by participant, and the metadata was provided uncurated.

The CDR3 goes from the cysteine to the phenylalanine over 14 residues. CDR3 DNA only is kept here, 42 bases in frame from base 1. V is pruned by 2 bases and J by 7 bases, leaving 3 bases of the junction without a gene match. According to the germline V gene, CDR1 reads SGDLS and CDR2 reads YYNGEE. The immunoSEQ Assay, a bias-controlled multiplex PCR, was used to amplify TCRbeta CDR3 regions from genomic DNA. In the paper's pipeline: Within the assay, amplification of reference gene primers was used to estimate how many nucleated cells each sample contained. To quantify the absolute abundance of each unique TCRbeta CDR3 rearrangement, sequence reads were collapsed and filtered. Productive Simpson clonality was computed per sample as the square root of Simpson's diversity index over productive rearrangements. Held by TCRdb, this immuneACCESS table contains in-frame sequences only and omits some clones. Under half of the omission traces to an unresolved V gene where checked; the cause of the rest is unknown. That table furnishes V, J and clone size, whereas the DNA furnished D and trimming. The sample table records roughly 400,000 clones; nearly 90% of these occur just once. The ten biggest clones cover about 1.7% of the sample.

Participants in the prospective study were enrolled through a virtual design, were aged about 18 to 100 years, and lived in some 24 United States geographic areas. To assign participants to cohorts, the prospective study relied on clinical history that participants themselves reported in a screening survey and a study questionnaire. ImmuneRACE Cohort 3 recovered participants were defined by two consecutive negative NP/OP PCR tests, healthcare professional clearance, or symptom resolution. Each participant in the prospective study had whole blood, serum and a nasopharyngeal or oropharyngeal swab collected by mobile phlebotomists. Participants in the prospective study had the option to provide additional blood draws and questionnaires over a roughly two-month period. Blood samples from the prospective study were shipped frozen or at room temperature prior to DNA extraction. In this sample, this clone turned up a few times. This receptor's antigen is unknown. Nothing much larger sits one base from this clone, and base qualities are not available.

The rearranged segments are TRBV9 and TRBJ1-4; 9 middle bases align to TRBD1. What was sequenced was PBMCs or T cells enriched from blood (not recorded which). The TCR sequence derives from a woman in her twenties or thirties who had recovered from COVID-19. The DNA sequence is TGTGCCAGCAGCGTTTCGACAGGGGGTGAAAAACTGTTTTTT. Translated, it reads CASSVSTGGEKLFF.